The present T cell receptor (beta chain) was sequenced within a study of tumor-infiltrating lymphocytes in oesophageal squamous cell carcinoma. This clonotype was recorded many times. The CDR3 runs 14 residues. Trimming removed 1 base from V and 7 bases from J, with 10 bases in between. The V gene's germline CDR1 is LNHDA and CDR2 SQIVND (reference sequence). TCRdb reprocessed the PCR reads with MiXCR, giving one entry per CDR3 protein. Found here are under 25,000 distinct CDR3 sequences, around two fifths of them singletons; the top ten hold about 6.8%. The sample taken for sequencing was blood. V gene TRBV19 combines with J gene TRBJ1-4; D unresolved. This TCR was sampled from a male donor with esophageal squamous cell carcinoma. In DNA, the CDR3 is TGTGCCAGTAGTATAGCCGGGAACGGTGAAAAACTGTTTTTT. It codes for CASSIAGNGEKLFF.